The 22 T cell receptor beta chains presented below share a single source sample, sequenced in a study of T cells after yellow fever vaccination. TCRdb reprocessed the 5' RACE reads via MiXCR and lists one record per CDR3 protein. There are about 430,000 distinct CDR3 sequences in the sample; approximately 19% occur only once, and roughly a sixth lies in the top ten. Source: PBMCs, taken before the yellow fever booster vaccination. All receptors come from a man younger than 35 who received the YFV17D yellow fever vaccine.

This rearrangement joins TRBV5-1 to TRBJ2-3; possible D gene TRBD1, 6 bases. The CDR3 has 14 amino acids. Looked up from germline, CDR1 is SGHRS and CDR2 is YFSETQ. Trimming cost V 5 bases and J 0 bases, with 10 bases left between them. The DNA for the CDR3 is TGCGCCAGCAGAGGACAGTCAAGCACAGATACGCAGTATTTT. Protein sequence: CASRGQSSTDTQYF.

The table lists this clonotype with a count of one. The J gene is TRBJ1-3, the V gene TRBV12-3 or TRBV12-4; D is possibly TRBD1 (6 bases). V dropped 2 bases and J dropped 0 bases, with 11 bases sitting between them. The CDR3 spans 16 residues. As DNA, the CDR3 is TGTGCCAGCAGTTTAAGGCAGGGGCTCTCTGGAAACACCATATATTTT. It is translated as CASSLRQGLSGNTIYF.

This clonotype was observed a handful of times. The genes are TRBV29-1 and TRBJ1-1; no firm D call. The CDR3 spans 12 residues. V was shortened by 8 bases and J by 1 base, with 11 bases between the two germline ends. Germline loops: CDR1 SQVTM, CDR2 ANQGSEA. The CDR3 protein is CSYAPKNTEAFF. DNA for the CDR3: TGCAGCTATGCCCCGAAGAACACTGAAGCTTTCTTT.

The chain has TRBV29-1 and TRBJ2-3; 10 bases agree with TRBD1. This CDR3 spans 14 amino acids. V gave up 7 bases and J gave up 4 bases; unmatched junction bases: 8. Germline assignment: CDR1 SQVTM and CDR2 ANQGSEA. The CDR3 region is CSARGQGYADTQYF. CDR3 coding DNA: TGCAGCGCAAGGGGACAGGGGTACGCAGATACGCAGTATTTT.

The J gene is TRBJ1-2, the V gene TRBV20-1, with 8 bases aligning to TRBD1. Trimming took 2 bases from V and 6 from J; bases not matched to a gene: 5. This CDR3 region has 13 residues. Germline lookup yields CDR1 DFQATT and CDR2 SNEGSKA (reference sequence). The chain's CDR3 is CSARSDRGNGYTF. The CDR3 DNA reads as TGCAGTGCTAGATCCGACAGGGGAAATGGCTACACCTTC.

This clonotype was counted a few times. This sequence joins TRBV20-1 and TRBJ2-7; possible D gene TRBD1, 6 bases. This CDR3 comprises 13 residues. Germline assignment: CDR1 DFQATT and CDR2 SNEGSKA (reference sequence). V lost 1 base, J lost 3 bases, and 10 bases lay in between. CDR3 amino acids: CSARVGASYEQYF. The DNA for the CDR3 is TGCAGTGCTAGAGTGGGGGCGAGCTACGAGCAGTACTTC.

This clonotype has just a few counts. The rearrangement links TRBV20-1 to TRBJ2-1, with D perhaps assigned TRBD1 or TRBD2 (6 bases each). This CDR3 region has 16 residues. The germline V gene encodes CDR1 DFQATT and CDR2 SNEGSKA (reference sequence). The germline V and J ends were trimmed by 1 base and 4 bases, with 17 bases remaining between them. The CDR3 region is CSARVNLGGIYNEQFF. CDR3 bases: TGCAGTGCTAGAGTCAATCTAGGGGGGATATACAATGAGCAGTTCTTC.

V gene TRBV7-3 combines with J gene TRBJ2-1; 10 nucleotides align to TRBD1. The CDR3 loop spans 16 amino acids. From germline, CDR1 is SGHTA and CDR2 FQGTGA. V shed 0 bases, J shed 8 bases, and the junction held 7 bases outside the gene matches. The CDR3 bases are TGTGCCAGCAGCTTAACTCCTGGGACAGGGGACCATGAGCAGTTCTTC. This codes for CASSLTPGTGDHEQFF.

There are a few counts of this clonotype. The genes are TRBV6-2 or TRBV6-3 and TRBJ2-1; maybe TRBD1 (6 bases). Between the trimmed V and J ends, which lost 10 bases and 3 bases, there was a span of 10 bases. This CDR3 comprises 12 residues. Germline V gene data show CDR1 as MNHEY and CDR2 as SVGEGT. The CDR3 loop reads CATSDSYNEQFF. The CDR3 DNA follows: TGTGCCACTTCGGACAGCTACAATGAGCAGTTCTTC.

This chain joins TRBV15 and TRBJ2-5; 10 positions agree with TRBD1. This CDR3 contains 15 residues. The V segment lost 3 bases and the J segment 2 bases; nucleotides outside the gene matches: 3. Germline V gives CDR1 LNHNV, CDR2 YYDKDF (reference sequence). In DNA form, the CDR3 reads TGTGCCACCAGCAGCCCGGGACAGGGGCAAGAGACCCAGTACTTC. Translation gives CATSSPGQGQETQYF.

A few counts support this clonotype. The J gene is TRBJ2-3, the V gene TRBV7-3, with TRBD2 matching over 11 bases. Looked up from germline, CDR1 is SGHTA and CDR2 is FQGTGA. This CDR3 has 18 residues. V lost 0 bases, J lost 7 bases, and 12 bases stayed unmatched. The CDR3 here is CASSLTLWGTSGSNTQYF. In nucleotides, the CDR3 is TGTGCCAGCAGCTTAACGTTATGGGGGACTAGCGGATCAAATACGCAGTATTTT.

This clonotype was detected a few times. The chain couples TRBV27 to TRBJ2-7, with D perhaps matching TRBD1 (6 bases). The germline V and J ends were trimmed by 0 bases and 3 bases, with 12 bases remaining between them. This CDR3 has 15 amino acids. CDR1 is MNHEY and CDR2 is SMNVEV in the germline V gene (reference sequence). The CDR3 loop is CASSLSGGRVYEQYF. For the CDR3, the DNA is TGTGCCAGCAGTTTATCAGGGGGTCGAGTCTACGAGCAGTACTTC.

This chain links TRBV20-1 with TRBJ1-2, with D possibly TRBD1 on 5 matching bases. Germline values: CDR1 DFQATT, CDR2 SNEGSKA (reference sequence). Deletions cut 5 bases from V and 2 bases from J, with 9 bases between. The CDR3 is 12 residues long. CDR3 amino acids: CSAAGGNYGYTF. The CDR3 coding sequence is TGCAGTGCTGCGGGGGGGAACTATGGCTACACCTTC.

This clonotype was seen only a few times. The V gene is TRBV6-2 or TRBV6-3, the J gene TRBJ1-1, with D perhaps TRBD1 (5 bases). V shed 8 bases and J shed 4 bases, with 20 bases lying between them. The CDR3 consists of 15 residues. Germline CDR1 MNHEY, CDR2 SVGEGT. In nucleotides, the CDR3 is TGTGCCAGCTCGAATCGGGGGGAGTCGGGCACTGAAGCTTTCTTT. It translates to CASSNRGESGTEAFF.

In its sample, this clonotype was seen many times. The chain joins TRBV7-3 to TRBJ1-1; D is undetermined. Germline V lookup: CDR1 SGHTA, CDR2 FQGTGA. The CDR3 covers 13 residues. Between the trimmed V and J ends, which lost 5 bases and 3 bases, there was a span of 10 bases. In nucleotides, the CDR3 is TGTGCCAGCAGCGGAGGGCGGGACACTGAAGCTTTCTTT. Encoded protein: CASSGGRDTEAFF.

In this sample, this clonotype turned up many times. V and J are TRBV4-2 and TRBJ1-2; D gene ambiguous. The CDR3 has 14 amino acids. Between the trimmed V and J ends, which lost 1 base and 5 bases, there was a span of 11 bases. CDR1 is LGHNA and CDR2 is YNFKEQ in the germline V gene. Written as DNA, the CDR3 is TGTGCCAGCAGCCAAGTCGCGGAAGTTTATGGCTACACCTTC. As protein: CASSQVAEVYGYTF.

The rearrangement joins TRBV4-3 to TRBJ2-1; 11 nucleotides align to TRBD1. The germline V gene encodes CDR1 LGHNA and CDR2 YSLEER. The V gene end was trimmed by 0 bases and the J gene end by 8 bases; junction bases not matched to a gene: 15. This CDR3 contains 19 residues. This CDR3 is CASSQDFFGIGTGGDEQFF. CDR3 sequence (DNA): TGCGCCAGCAGCCAAGATTTCTTTGGGATCGGGACAGGGGGTGATGAGCAGTTCTTC.

This clonotype occurred many times. CDR3 loop: CASSQALLAGGHNEQFF. Written as DNA, the CDR3 is TGTGCCAGCAGCCAAGCCTTACTAGCGGGGGGACACAATGAGCAGTTCTTC. The genes are TRBV4-2 and TRBJ2-1; 12 positions agree with TRBD2. Germline loops: CDR1 LGHNA, CDR2 YNFKEQ. V was pared by 1 base and J by 5 bases, with 6 bases of the junction left unmatched. CDR3 length: 17 amino acids.

This chain links TRBV5-1 with TRBJ2-1, with TRBD2 as a possible D gene (5 bases). Germline assignment: CDR1 SGHRS and CDR2 YFSETQ. This CDR3 comprises 12 residues. Trimming pared 0 bases from V and 13 bases from J, leaving 11 bases between. The CDR3 spells CASSLAKGDQFF. CDR3 nucleotide sequence: TGCGCCAGCAGCTTGGCCAAGGGAGATCAGTTCTTC.

In this sample, this clonotype turned up a few times. The chain recombines TRBV4-3 with TRBJ2-7; D is unclear. CDR3 length: 16 residues. The germline V gene encodes CDR1 LGHNA and CDR2 YSLEER. Between the trimmed V and J ends, which lost 0 bases and 6 bases, there was a span of 18 bases. DNA of the CDR3: TGCGCCAGCAGCCAAGATCGCGCCCCCAGGAGAAGCGAGCAGTACTTC. This codes for CASSQDRAPRRSEQYF.

This clonotype was counted only a few times. The V gene is TRBV6-5, the J gene TRBJ1-2; possibly TRBD1 for D (6 bases). From germline, CDR1 is MNHEY and CDR2 SVGAGI. The germline V and J ends were trimmed by 4 bases and 0 bases, with 12 bases remaining between them. CDR3 length: 15 amino acids. DNA for the CDR3: TGTGCCAGCAGTTCCTACGGGACATCTAACTATGGCTACACCTTC. Amino acids: CASSSYGTSNYGYTF.

V gene TRBV20-1 combines with J gene TRBJ2-1; 9 positions match TRBD2. Germline CDR1 DFQATT, CDR2 SNEGSKA (reference sequence). The CDR3 is 15 residues long. V was clipped by 7 bases and J by 4 bases; unmatched bases: 11. The CDR3 loop is CSGRQRGVLYNEQFF. The DNA for the CDR3 is TGCAGTGGACGCCAGCGGGGGGTCCTATACAATGAGCAGTTCTTC.